This is a list of T cell receptor beta chains from one sample in a study of response to subunit inactivated influenza vaccine. TCRdb passed the RT-PCR reads through MiXCR, listing each CDR3 protein once. The sample holds under 550,000 distinct CDR3 sequences; roughly 8.2% are singletons and the top ten take 10% to 15%. The sample was PBMCs from blood, taken 23 months after vaccination. These receptors all come from a man aged 45 to 70 who received an inactivated influenza vaccine. The CDR3 runs from the conserved cysteine through the conserved F or W. D genes are given only for firm matches. For some rows the clone size is stated as once, few or many, or as a class when expanded; others skip it.

J gene: TRBJ2-1; CDR3 length: 17; V gene: TRBV5-6; D gene: .; clone size: many; CDR3 protein: CASSLYSVGRSYNEQFF; CDR3 DNA: TGTGCCAGCAGCTTGTATTCTGTGGGACGATCCTACAATGAGCAGTTCTTC
J gene: TRBJ1-1; CDR3 length: 13; V gene: TRBV3-1; D gene: .; clone size: many; CDR3 protein: CASSRQGHTEAFF; CDR3 DNA: TGTGCCAGCAGCCGTCAGGGTCACACTGAAGCTTTCTTT
J gene: TRBJ1-1; CDR3 length: 11; V gene: TRBV10-3; D gene: .; clone size: .; CDR3 protein: CAISEWTEAFF; CDR3 DNA: TGTGCCATCAGTGAGTGGACTGAAGCTTTCTTT
J gene: TRBJ2-1; CDR3 length: 14; V gene: TRBV20-1; D gene: .; clone size: many; CDR3 protein: CSASGTRWTNEQFF; CDR3 DNA: TGCAGTGCTAGCGGGACACGGTGGACCAATGAGCAGTTCTTC
J gene: TRBJ2-1; CDR3 length: 14; V gene: TRBV5-1; D gene: .; clone size: .; CDR3 protein: CASTKDSTRNEQFF; CDR3 DNA: TGCGCCAGCACCAAGGATAGCACCCGAAATGAGCAGTTCTTC
J gene: TRBJ1-2; CDR3 length: 14; V gene: TRBV5-1; D gene: .; clone size: few; CDR3 protein: CASSSWTGDYGYTF; CDR3 DNA: TGCGCCAGCAGCTCCTGGACGGGGGACTATGGCTACACCTTC
J gene: TRBJ1-1; CDR3 length: 16; V gene: TRBV12-3/TRBV12-4; D gene: .; clone size: few; CDR3 protein: CASSSRTTGRSTEAFF; CDR3 DNA: TGTGCCAGCAGTTCGAGGACGACTGGGAGGAGCACTGAAGCTTTCTTT
J gene: TRBJ1-6; CDR3 length: 13; V gene: TRBV12-3/TRBV12-4; D gene: .; clone size: many; CDR3 protein: CASSFGTHSPLHF; CDR3 DNA: TGTGCCAGCAGTTTCGGCACTCATTCACCCCTCCACTTT
J gene: TRBJ1-1; CDR3 length: 13; V gene: TRBV3-1; D gene: .; clone size: many; CDR3 protein: CASSQAGNTEAFF; CDR3 DNA: TGTGCCAGCAGCCAAGCAGGAAACACTGAAGCTTTCTTT
J gene: TRBJ2-1; CDR3 length: 14; V gene: TRBV25-1; D gene: TRBD1; clone size: .; CDR3 protein: CASQTRQGANEQFF; CDR3 DNA: TGTGCCAGCCAAACGCGACAGGGGGCCAATGAGCAGTTCTTC
J gene: TRBJ1-5; CDR3 length: 17; V gene: TRBV24-1; D gene: .; clone size: many; CDR3 protein: CATSDHRVGVDNQPQHF; CDR3 DNA: TGTGCCACCAGTGACCACAGGGTTGGGGTGGACAATCAGCCCCAGCATTTT
J gene: TRBJ2-5; CDR3 length: 16; V gene: TRBV5-1; D gene: .; clone size: .; CDR3 protein: CASSSTNRDLGGTQYF; CDR3 DNA: TGCGCCAGCAGCAGTACTAACAGGGATCTTGGCGGGACCCAGTACTTC
J gene: TRBJ1-1; CDR3 length: 12; V gene: TRBV28; D gene: .; clone size: many; CDR3 protein: CASSFRFLQAFF; CDR3 DNA: TGTGCCAGCAGTTTCAGATTTTTACAAGCTTTCTTT
J gene: TRBJ1-5; CDR3 length: 14; V gene: TRBV20-1; D gene: TRBD1; clone size: .; CDR3 protein: CSASDRGSNQPHHF; CDR3 DNA: TGCAGTGCATCGGACAGGGGGAGCAATCAGCCCCATCATTTT
J gene: TRBJ2-1; CDR3 length: 14; V gene: TRBV25-1; D gene: .; clone size: .; CDR3 protein: CASSDAGRYNEQFF; CDR3 DNA: TGTGCCAGCAGTGACGCGGGCCGGTACAATGAGCAGTTCTTC
J gene: TRBJ2-5; CDR3 length: 16; V gene: TRBV4-1; D gene: TRBD2; clone size: few; CDR3 protein: CASSHGGLAGKETQYF; CDR3 DNA: TGCGCCAGCAGCCACGGGGGACTAGCGGGGAAAGAGACCCAGTACTTC
J gene: TRBJ2-7; CDR3 length: 10; V gene: TRBV20-1; D gene: .; clone size: few; CDR3 protein: CSAKTDEQYF; CDR3 DNA: TGCAGTGCTAAGACGGACGAGCAGTACTTC
J gene: TRBJ2-7; CDR3 length: 11; V gene: TRBV30; D gene: .; clone size: many; CDR3 protein: CAWSVRLVRYF; CDR3 DNA: TGTGCCTGGAGTGTACGTCTAGTGCGGTACTTC
J gene: TRBJ1-5; CDR3 length: 14; V gene: TRBV6-2/TRBV6-3; D gene: .; clone size: many; CDR3 protein: CASSGQYSNQPQHF; CDR3 DNA: TGTGCCAGCAGTGGACAGTATAGCAATCAGCCCCAGCATTTT
J gene: TRBJ2-1; CDR3 length: 15; V gene: TRBV5-1; D gene: TRBD2; clone size: .; CDR3 protein: CASRKAGSGNNEQFF; CDR3 DNA: TGCGCCAGCAGGAAAGCGGGAAGTGGAAACAATGAGCAGTTCTTC
J gene: TRBJ1-1; CDR3 length: 14; V gene: TRBV11-1; D gene: .; clone size: few; CDR3 protein: CASSLAFRVAEAFF; CDR3 DNA: TGTGCCAGCAGCTTAGCGTTTAGGGTCGCTGAAGCTTTCTTT
J gene: TRBJ2-2; CDR3 length: 15; V gene: TRBV6-5; D gene: .; clone size: .; CDR3 protein: CASSYGERNTGELFF; CDR3 DNA: TGTGCCAGCAGTTATGGGGAGAGGAACACCGGGGAGCTGTTTTTT
J gene: TRBJ2-1; CDR3 length: 12; V gene: TRBV29-1; D gene: .; clone size: many; CDR3 protein: CSVGGSYNEQFF; CDR3 DNA: TGCAGCGTGGGGGGCTCCTACAATGAGCAGTTCTTC
J gene: TRBJ2-7; CDR3 length: 13; V gene: TRBV7-6; D gene: .; clone size: .; CDR3 protein: CASSHPQQDLQYF; CDR3 DNA: TGTGCCAGCAGCCACCCCCAACAGGACCTGCAGTACTTC
J gene: TRBJ2-5; CDR3 length: 17; V gene: TRBV4-2; D gene: TRBD2; clone size: few; CDR3 protein: CASSQERGTSGRETQYF; CDR3 DNA: TGTGCCAGCAGCCAAGAACGCGGGACTAGCGGGAGAGAGACCCAGTACTTC
J gene: TRBJ1-5; CDR3 length: 15; V gene: TRBV6-2/TRBV6-3; D gene: TRBD1; clone size: .; CDR3 protein: CASRQTGSSNQPQHF; CDR3 DNA: TGTGCCAGCAGACAGACAGGGTCGAGCAATCAGCCCCAGCATTTT
J gene: TRBJ1-1; CDR3 length: 16; V gene: TRBV7-2; D gene: TRBD1; clone size: .; CDR3 protein: CASSLGDSRPGTEAFF; CDR3 DNA: TGTGCCAGCAGCTTAGGGGACAGCCGACCCGGCACTGAAGCTTTCTTT
J gene: TRBJ2-1; CDR3 length: 14; V gene: TRBV20-1; D gene: TRBD2; clone size: .; CDR3 protein: CSATTSGSLNEQFF; CDR3 DNA: TGCAGTGCTACGACTAGCGGGAGTTTAAATGAGCAGTTCTTC
J gene: TRBJ1-5; CDR3 length: 15; V gene: TRBV27; D gene: .; clone size: .; CDR3 protein: CASGPLGNSNQPQHF; CDR3 DNA: TGTGCCAGCGGCCCTTTGGGGAATAGCAATCAGCCCCAGCATTTT
J gene: TRBJ2-7; CDR3 length: 13; V gene: TRBV29-1; D gene: .; clone size: few; CDR3 protein: CSVEDRVGYEQYF; CDR3 DNA: TGCAGCGTTGAAGATCGAGTAGGCTACGAGCAGTACTTC
J gene: TRBJ1-1; CDR3 length: 14; V gene: TRBV5-6; D gene: .; clone size: .; CDR3 protein: CASRVVGENTEAFF; CDR3 DNA: TGTGCCAGCAGAGTCGTGGGGGAAAACACTGAAGCTTTCTTT
J gene: TRBJ2-3; CDR3 length: 15; V gene: TRBV4-3; D gene: .; clone size: .; CDR3 protein: CASSPQPQATDTQYF; CDR3 DNA: TGCGCCAGCAGCCCCCAACCGCAGGCCACAGATACGCAGTATTTT
J gene: TRBJ2-7; CDR3 length: 15; V gene: TRBV19; D gene: TRBD1; clone size: .; CDR3 protein: CASSPDRLAANEQYF; CDR3 DNA: TGTGCCAGTAGTCCGGACAGGTTGGCGGCTAACGAGCAGTACTTC
J gene: TRBJ2-1; CDR3 length: 15; V gene: TRBV20-1; D gene: TRBD2; clone size: few; CDR3 protein: CSAPRLSGRGNEQFF; CDR3 DNA: TGCAGTGCCCCCCGGCTGAGCGGGAGGGGCAATGAGCAGTTCTTC
J gene: TRBJ1-1; CDR3 length: 14; V gene: TRBV7-2; D gene: .; clone size: few; CDR3 protein: CASSPFRLDTEAFF; CDR3 DNA: TGTGCCAGCAGCCCATTCCGACTGGACACTGAAGCTTTCTTT
J gene: TRBJ2-7; CDR3 length: 14; V gene: TRBV5-1; D gene: .; clone size: few; CDR3 protein: CASSPEEGSYEQYF; CDR3 DNA: TGCGCCAGCAGCCCCGAGGAGGGATCCTACGAGCAGTACTTC
J gene: TRBJ2-7; CDR3 length: 14; V gene: TRBV4-3; D gene: .; clone size: .; CDR3 protein: CASSQALGEYEQYF; CDR3 DNA: TGCGCCAGCAGCCAAGCTCTAGGGGAATACGAGCAGTACTTC
J gene: TRBJ2-6; CDR3 length: 13; V gene: TRBV4-3; D gene: .; clone size: many; CDR3 protein: CASSLKGANVLTF; CDR3 DNA: TGCGCCAGCAGCCTTAAAGGGGCCAACGTCCTGACTTTC
J gene: TRBJ1-5; CDR3 length: 18; V gene: TRBV20-1; D gene: .; clone size: many; CDR3 protein: CSARDGPHRRGSNQPQHF; CDR3 DNA: TGCAGTGCTAGAGATGGGCCTCATCGGAGGGGTAGCAATCAGCCCCAGCATTTT
J gene: TRBJ1-1; CDR3 length: 11; V gene: TRBV20-1; D gene: .; clone size: many; CDR3 protein: CSASRDTEAFF; CDR3 DNA: TGCAGTGCTAGCAGGGACACTGAAGCTTTCTTT
J gene: TRBJ2-5; CDR3 length: 15; V gene: TRBV6-2/TRBV6-3; D gene: TRBD2; clone size: .; CDR3 protein: CASSSGIWGEETQYF; CDR3 DNA: TGTGCCAGCAGCAGCGGGATCTGGGGTGAAGAGACCCAGTACTTC
J gene: TRBJ1-2; CDR3 length: 15; V gene: TRBV20-1; D gene: .; clone size: .; CDR3 protein: CSARVMGGAHYGYTF; CDR3 DNA: TGCAGTGCTAGAGTCATGGGGGGGGCCCACTATGGCTACACCTTC
J gene: TRBJ2-1; CDR3 length: 16; V gene: TRBV9; D gene: TRBD2; clone size: many; CDR3 protein: CASSPGTTLKGNEQFF; CDR3 DNA: TGTGCCAGCAGCCCGGGGACTACCTTAAAGGGAAATGAGCAGTTCTTC
J gene: TRBJ2-3; CDR3 length: 17; V gene: TRBV4-2; D gene: TRBD1; clone size: many; CDR3 protein: CASSQESDRGFPDTQYF; CDR3 DNA: TGTGCCAGCAGCCAGGAGTCGGACAGGGGTTTCCCAGATACGCAGTATTTT
J gene: TRBJ2-3; CDR3 length: 17; V gene: TRBV5-1; D gene: TRBD2; clone size: .; CDR3 protein: CASSPPKAGGPADTQYF; CDR3 DNA: TGCGCCAGCAGTCCCCCTAAAGCGGGAGGGCCCGCAGATACGCAGTATTTT
J gene: TRBJ1-5; CDR3 length: 14; V gene: TRBV12-3/TRBV12-4; D gene: .; clone size: .; CDR3 protein: CASSLSGNNQPQHF; CDR3 DNA: TGTGCCAGCAGTTTATCCGGAAACAATCAGCCCCAGCATTTT
J gene: TRBJ2-5; CDR3 length: 15; V gene: TRBV20-1; D gene: TRBD2; clone size: .; CDR3 protein: CSAGNSRAGGETQYF; CDR3 DNA: TGCAGTGCGGGGAACAGTAGGGCGGGGGGAGAGACCCAGTACTTC
J gene: TRBJ1-6; CDR3 length: 14; V gene: TRBV7-9; D gene: .; clone size: few; CDR3 protein: CASRPDSKNSPLHF; CDR3 DNA: TGTGCCAGCAGACCGGACAGCAAGAATTCACCCCTCCACTTT
J gene: TRBJ2-2; CDR3 length: 19; V gene: TRBV20-1; D gene: TRBD2; clone size: many; CDR3 protein: CSARDVRLAGREPTGELFF; CDR3 DNA: TGCAGTGCTAGAGACGTCAGACTAGCGGGAAGGGAACCCACCGGGGAGCTGTTTTTT
J gene: TRBJ2-7; CDR3 length: 13; V gene: TRBV20-1; D gene: TRBD2; clone size: few; CDR3 protein: CSASPRASGEQYF; CDR3 DNA: TGCAGTGCTTCCCCTAGGGCTAGCGGGGAGCAGTACTTC
J gene: TRBJ2-3; CDR3 length: 11; V gene: TRBV20-1; D gene: .; clone size: .; CDR3 protein: CSAPWVSTQYF; CDR3 DNA: TGCAGTGCTCCGTGGGTCTCAACGCAGTATTTT
J gene: TRBJ2-7; CDR3 length: 14; V gene: TRBV21-1; D gene: .; clone size: many; CDR3 protein: CASSLRDTSYEQYF; CDR3 DNA: TGTGCCAGCAGCCTACGGGACACCTCCTACGAGCAGTACTTC
J gene: TRBJ2-2; CDR3 length: 15; V gene: TRBV5-1; D gene: .; clone size: many; CDR3 protein: CASSLRESNTGELFF; CDR3 DNA: TGCGCCAGCAGCCTTCGGGAGTCGAACACCGGGGAGCTGTTTTTT
J gene: TRBJ2-1; CDR3 length: 13; V gene: TRBV5-1; D gene: .; clone size: many; CDR3 protein: CASSLTSTNEQFF; CDR3 DNA: TGCGCCAGCAGCTTAACTAGCACCAATGAGCAGTTCTTC
J gene: TRBJ1-6; CDR3 length: 14; V gene: TRBV7-9; D gene: .; clone size: .; CDR3 protein: CASSLDGYNSPLHF; CDR3 DNA: TGTGCCAGCAGCTTAGACGGCTATAATTCACCCCTCCACTTT
J gene: TRBJ1-1; CDR3 length: 14; V gene: TRBV18; D gene: .; clone size: few; CDR3 protein: CASSPQGRYAEAFF; CDR3 DNA: TGTGCCAGCTCACCTCAGGGTCGGTACGCTGAAGCTTTCTTT
J gene: TRBJ2-5; CDR3 length: 15; V gene: TRBV7-2; D gene: TRBD2; clone size: many; CDR3 protein: CASSLALRGDETQYF; CDR3 DNA: TGTGCCAGCAGCTTAGCTCTACGGGGGGACGAGACCCAGTACTTC